What follows is one T cell receptor (beta chain) and its context. Its antigen is unknown. The record originates from a study of cytomegalovirus exposure and HLA in healthy donors. The wider study: The use of the same platform for the 90 to 150 validation repertoires and the approximately 730 first-cohort repertoires was reported by a later analysis. Study-wide results and limits: According to a subsequent analysis, TCR clusters identified in the first cohort showed a tendency to co-occur across the approximately 130 validation repertoires. Reported results showed that the classifier diagnosed cytomegalovirus status with high specificity and sensitivity.

The protocol was immunoSEQ multiplex PCR, while the TCRdb copy is restricted to in-frame clones and leaves out a portion. The table records approximately 160,000 clones, roughly nine tenths of them present only once. V was cut by 5 bases and J by 6 bases, with 20 bases left in between. CDR1 MNHEY and CDR2 SMNVEV come from the germline V gene (reference sequence). The CDR3 covers 15 residues. Source material: PBMCs. This TCR came from a woman aged 18 to 35 in good health and CMV-seropositive. The genes are TRBV27 and TRBJ2-7, with D perhaps TRBD2 (5 bases). DNA for the CDR3: TGTGCCAGCAGTGGCAAGCCGGGAAGATCGGGCGAGCAGTACTTC. Its translation is CASSGKPGRSGEQYF.